The T cell receptor beta chain under discussion was sequenced for a study of blood T cell repertoires in COVID-19. Study-wide context: Acute and convalescent COVID-19 specimens originated in the United States, Italy and Spain. T cells, B-cell-depleted T cells, or PBMCs supplied cDNA or gDNA.

As handled by the study authors: Reference gene primer amplification yielded estimated nucleated cell counts. Libraries were prepared by immunoSEQ multiplex PCR; TCRdb keeps only in-frame clonotypes and omits some of them. V, J and clone size are taken as reported in that table, and D and trimming were inferred from the DNA itself. The repertoire consists of about 110,000 clones, with about 90% occurring once and the leading ten covering 0.88%. Deletions cut 5 bases from V and 5 bases from J, with 19 bases between. The CDR3 extends over 15 amino acids. Germline loops: CDR1 SNHLY, CDR2 FYNNEI. J is TRBJ2-7 and V is TRBV2; maybe TRBD1 (6 bases). The TCR sequence derives from a woman in her fifties or sixties with active or convalescent COVID-19. The sequenced sample was peripheral blood. CDR3 nucleotide sequence: TGTGCCAGCAGTCTTGTAGGGGGAGTAGGCGACGAGCAGTACTTC. Encoded protein: CASSLVGGVGDEQYF.